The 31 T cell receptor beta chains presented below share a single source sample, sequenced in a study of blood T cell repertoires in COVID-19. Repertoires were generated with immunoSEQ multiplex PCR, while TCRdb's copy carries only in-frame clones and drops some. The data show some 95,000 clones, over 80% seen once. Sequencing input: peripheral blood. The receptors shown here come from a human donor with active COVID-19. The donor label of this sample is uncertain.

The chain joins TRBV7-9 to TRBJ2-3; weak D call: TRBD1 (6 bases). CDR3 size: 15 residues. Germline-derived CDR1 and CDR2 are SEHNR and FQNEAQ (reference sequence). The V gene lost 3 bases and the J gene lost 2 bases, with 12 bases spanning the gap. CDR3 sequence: CASSLADSYTDTQYF. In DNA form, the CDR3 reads TGTGCCAGCAGCTTGGCGGACAGTTACACAGATACGCAGTATTTT. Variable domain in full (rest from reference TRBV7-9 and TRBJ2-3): DTGVSQNPRHKITKRGQNVTFRCDPISEHNRLYWYRQTLGQGPEFLTYFQNEAQLEKSRLLSDRFSAERPKGSFSTLEIQRTEQGDSAMYLCASSLADSYTDTQYFGPGTRLTVL.

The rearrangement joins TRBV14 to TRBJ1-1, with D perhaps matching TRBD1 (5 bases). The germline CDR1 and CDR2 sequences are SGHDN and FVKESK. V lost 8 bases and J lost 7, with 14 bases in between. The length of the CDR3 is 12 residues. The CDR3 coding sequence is TGTGCCAGCTGTGGACCGACAGATGAAGCTTTCTTT. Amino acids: CASCGPTDEAFF.

CDR3 in DNA: TGTGCCAGCAGTGAAGGGGGGCTTCAGCCCCAGCATTTT. Protein product: CASSEGGLQPQHF. This sequence joins TRBV6-1 and TRBJ1-5; maybe TRBD1 (6 bases). CDR1 and CDR2 from the germline V gene are MNHNS and SASEGT. The V and J ends lost 1 base and 6 bases respectively, with 7 bases between them. This CDR3 contains 13 residues.

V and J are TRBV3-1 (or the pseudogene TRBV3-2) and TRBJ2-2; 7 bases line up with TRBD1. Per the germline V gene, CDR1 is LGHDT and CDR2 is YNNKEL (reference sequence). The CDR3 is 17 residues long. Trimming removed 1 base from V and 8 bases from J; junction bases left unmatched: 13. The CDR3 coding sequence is TGTGCCAGCAGCCAAGGAGGGGGCCTGGGTAAAGTAGGGGAGCTGTTTTTT. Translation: CASSQGGGLGKVGELFF.

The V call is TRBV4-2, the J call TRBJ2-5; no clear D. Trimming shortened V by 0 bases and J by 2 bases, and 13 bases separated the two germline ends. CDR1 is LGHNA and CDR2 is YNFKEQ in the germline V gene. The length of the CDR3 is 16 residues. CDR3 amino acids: CASSQDGGDSQETQYF. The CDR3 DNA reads TGTGCCAGCAGCCAAGATGGCGGAGACTCACAAGAGACCCAGTACTTC.

The CDR3 DNA sequence: TGTGCCAGCAGCTCGGGACTAGCGGGGGGCCCCACAGATACGCAGTATTTT. Translation gives CASSSGLAGGPTDTQYF. The rearrangement uses TRBV7-9 and TRBJ2-3, with 15 bases lining up with TRBD2. CDR3 length: 17 amino acids. Trimming removed 4 bases from V and 2 bases from J; junction bases left unmatched: 4. Germline V lookup: CDR1 SEHNR, CDR2 FQNEAQ (reference sequence).

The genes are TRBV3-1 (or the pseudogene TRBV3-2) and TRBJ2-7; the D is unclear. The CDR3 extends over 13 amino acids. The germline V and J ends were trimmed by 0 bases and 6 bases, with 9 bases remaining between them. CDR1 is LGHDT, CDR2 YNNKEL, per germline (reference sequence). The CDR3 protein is CASSQDLRSEQYF. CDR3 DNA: TGTGCCAGCAGCCAAGATCTGAGGTCCGAGCAGTACTTC.

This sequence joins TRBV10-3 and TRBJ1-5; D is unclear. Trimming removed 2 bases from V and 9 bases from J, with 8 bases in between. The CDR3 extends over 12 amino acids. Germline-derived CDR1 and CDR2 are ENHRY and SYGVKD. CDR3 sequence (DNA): TGTGCCATCAGTGAGGGGAGCTGGCCCCAGCATTTT. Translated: CAISEGSWPQHF.

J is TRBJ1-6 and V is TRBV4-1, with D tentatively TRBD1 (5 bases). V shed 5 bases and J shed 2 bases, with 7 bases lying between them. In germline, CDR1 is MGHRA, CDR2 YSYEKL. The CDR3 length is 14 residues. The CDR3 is CASSRGTYNSPLHF. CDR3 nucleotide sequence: TGCGCCAGCAGCAGGGGAACCTATAATTCACCCCTCCACTTT.

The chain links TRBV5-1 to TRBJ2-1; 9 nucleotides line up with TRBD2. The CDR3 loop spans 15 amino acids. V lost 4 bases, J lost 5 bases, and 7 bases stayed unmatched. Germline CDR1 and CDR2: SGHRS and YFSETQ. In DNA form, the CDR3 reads TGCGCCAGCAGCCTGGGGACTAGCTCGGACAATGAGCAGTTCTTC. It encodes CASSLGTSSDNEQFF.

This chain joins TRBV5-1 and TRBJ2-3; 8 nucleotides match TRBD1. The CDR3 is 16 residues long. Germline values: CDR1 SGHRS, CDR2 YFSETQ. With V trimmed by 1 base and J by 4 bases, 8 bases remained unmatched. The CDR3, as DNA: TGCGCCAGCAGCTTGAATCCAGGGGGCATCGCAGATACGCAGTATTTT. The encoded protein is CASSLNPGGIADTQYF.

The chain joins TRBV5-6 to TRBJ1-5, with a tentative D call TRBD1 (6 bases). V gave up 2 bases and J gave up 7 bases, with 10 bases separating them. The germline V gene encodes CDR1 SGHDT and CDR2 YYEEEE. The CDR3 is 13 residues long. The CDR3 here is CASSFQGTQPQHF. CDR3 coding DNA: TGTGCCAGCAGCTTCCAGGGGACCCAGCCCCAGCATTTT. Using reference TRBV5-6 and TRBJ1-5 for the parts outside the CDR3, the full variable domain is DAGVTQSPTHLIKTRGQQVTLRCSPKSGHDTVSWYQQALGQGPQFIFQYYEEEERQRGNFPDRFSGHQFPNYSSELNVNALLLGDSALYLCASSFQGTQPQHFGDGTRLSIL.

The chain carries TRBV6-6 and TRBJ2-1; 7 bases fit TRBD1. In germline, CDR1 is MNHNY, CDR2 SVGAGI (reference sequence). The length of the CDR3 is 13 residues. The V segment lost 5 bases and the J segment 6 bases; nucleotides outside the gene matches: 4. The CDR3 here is CASSLRDSNEQFF. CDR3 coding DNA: TGTGCCAGCAGTCTACGGGACAGCAATGAGCAGTTCTTC.

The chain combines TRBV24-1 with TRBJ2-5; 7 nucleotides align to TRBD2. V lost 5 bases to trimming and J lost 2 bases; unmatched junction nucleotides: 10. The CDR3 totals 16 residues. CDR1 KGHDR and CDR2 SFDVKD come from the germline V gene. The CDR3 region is CATSAMGRGEQETQYF. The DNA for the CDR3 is TGTGCCACCAGTGCCATGGGCCGGGGGGAACAAGAGACCCAGTACTTC.

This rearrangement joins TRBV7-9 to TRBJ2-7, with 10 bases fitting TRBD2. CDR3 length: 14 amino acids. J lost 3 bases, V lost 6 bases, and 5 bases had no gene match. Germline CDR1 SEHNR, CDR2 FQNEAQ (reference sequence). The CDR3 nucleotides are TGTGCCAGCAGTTCTCAGCGGGGGGGCTACGAGCAGTACTTC. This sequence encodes CASSSQRGGYEQYF.

In DNA, the CDR3 is TGTGCCACCAGTGACGCCGGGGAGCTGTTTTTT. Its translation is CATSDAGELFF. The V gene is TRBV24-1, the J gene TRBJ2-2; no clear D gene. The CDR3 has 11 amino acids. V shed 4 bases and J shed 6 bases, with 2 bases lying between them. CDR1 and CDR2 (germline): KGHDR, SFDVKD.

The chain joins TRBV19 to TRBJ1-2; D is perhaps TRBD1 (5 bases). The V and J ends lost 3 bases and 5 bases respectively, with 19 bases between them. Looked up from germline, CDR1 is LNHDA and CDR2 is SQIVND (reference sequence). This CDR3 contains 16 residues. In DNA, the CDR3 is TGTGCCAGTAGTATGTACTCTCGACAGTTCCTTTATGGCTACACCTTC. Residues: CASSMYSRQFLYGYTF.

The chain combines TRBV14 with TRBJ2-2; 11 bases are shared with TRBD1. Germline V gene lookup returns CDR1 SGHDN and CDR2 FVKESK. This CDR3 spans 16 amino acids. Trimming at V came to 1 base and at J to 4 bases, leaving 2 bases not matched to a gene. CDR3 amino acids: CASSQVDRGRTGELFF. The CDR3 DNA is TGTGCCAGCAGCCAAGTGGACAGGGGGCGCACCGGGGAGCTGTTTTTT.

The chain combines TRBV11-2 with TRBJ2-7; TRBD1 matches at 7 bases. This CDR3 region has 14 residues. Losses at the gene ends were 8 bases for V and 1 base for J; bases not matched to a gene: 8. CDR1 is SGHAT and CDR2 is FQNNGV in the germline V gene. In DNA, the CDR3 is TGTGCCAGCTCCCCGGGACAGAGATCCTACGAGCAGTACTTC. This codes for CASSPGQRSYEQYF.

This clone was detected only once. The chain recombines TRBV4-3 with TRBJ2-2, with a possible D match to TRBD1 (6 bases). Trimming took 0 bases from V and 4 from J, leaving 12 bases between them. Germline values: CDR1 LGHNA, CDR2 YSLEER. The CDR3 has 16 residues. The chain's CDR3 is CASSQDRNRATGELFF. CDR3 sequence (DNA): TGCGCCAGCAGCCAAGATAGGAACAGGGCCACCGGGGAGCTGTTTTTT.

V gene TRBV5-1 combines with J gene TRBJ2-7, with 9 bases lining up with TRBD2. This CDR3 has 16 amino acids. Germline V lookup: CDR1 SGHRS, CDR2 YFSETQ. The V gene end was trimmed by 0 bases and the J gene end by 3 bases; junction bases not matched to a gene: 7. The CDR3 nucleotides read TGCGCCAGCAGCTTGGGGGCTAGCGGGGTAATCTACGAGCAGTACTTC. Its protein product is CASSLGASGVIYEQYF.

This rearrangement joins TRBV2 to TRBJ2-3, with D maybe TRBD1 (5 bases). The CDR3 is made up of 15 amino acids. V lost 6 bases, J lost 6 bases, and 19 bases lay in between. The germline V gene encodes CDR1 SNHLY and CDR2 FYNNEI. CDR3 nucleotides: TGTGCCAGCAGCAAAGCATGGGGCTCAGCGGATACGCAGTATTTT. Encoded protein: CASSKAWGSADTQYF. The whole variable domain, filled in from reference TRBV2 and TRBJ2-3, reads EPEVTQTPSHQVTQMGQEVILRCVPISNHLYFYWYRQILGQKVEFLVSFYNNEISEKSEIFDDQFSVERPDGSNFTLKIRSTKLEDSAMYFCASSKAWGSADTQYFGPGTRLTVL.

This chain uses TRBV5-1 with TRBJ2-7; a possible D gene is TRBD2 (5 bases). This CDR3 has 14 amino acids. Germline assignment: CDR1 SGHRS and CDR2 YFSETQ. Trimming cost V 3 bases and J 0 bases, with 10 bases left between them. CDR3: CASSSGGLSYEQYF. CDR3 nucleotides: TGCGCCAGCAGCTCCGGAGGACTCTCCTACGAGCAGTACTTC.

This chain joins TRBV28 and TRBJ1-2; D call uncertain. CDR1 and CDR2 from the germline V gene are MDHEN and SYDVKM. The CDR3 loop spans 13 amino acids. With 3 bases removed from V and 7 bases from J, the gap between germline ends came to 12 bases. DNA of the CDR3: TGTGCCAGCAGTTTTGTGGAGGTTGGTGGCTACACCTTC. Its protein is CASSFVEVGGYTF.

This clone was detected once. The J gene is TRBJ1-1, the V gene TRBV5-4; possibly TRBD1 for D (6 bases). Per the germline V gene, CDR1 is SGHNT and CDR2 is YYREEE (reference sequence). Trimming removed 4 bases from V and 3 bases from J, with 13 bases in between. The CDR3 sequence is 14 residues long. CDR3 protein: CASSPEQGDTEAFF. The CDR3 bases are TGTGCCAGCAGCCCGGAACAGGGTGACACTGAAGCTTTCTTT.

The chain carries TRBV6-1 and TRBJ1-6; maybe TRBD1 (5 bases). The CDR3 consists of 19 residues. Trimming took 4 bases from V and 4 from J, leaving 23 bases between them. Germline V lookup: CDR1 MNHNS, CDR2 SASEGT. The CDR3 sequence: CASSVRLGLRQNYNSPLHF. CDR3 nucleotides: TGTGCCAGCAGTGTCCGGTTGGGTTTGAGACAGAATTATAATTCACCCCTCCACTTT.

For the CDR3, the DNA is TGTGCCAGCTCACCGGGACAGGGTCTCTACGAGCAGTACTTC. It codes for CASSPGQGLYEQYF. The V gene is TRBV18, the J gene TRBJ2-7, with 9 bases matching TRBD1. The CDR3 is 14 residues long. J was trimmed by 3 bases and V by 3 bases; bases with no gene match: 3. Germline V gene data show CDR1 as KGHSH and CDR2 as LQKENI. The whole variable domain, filled in from reference TRBV18 and TRBJ2-7, reads NAGVMQNPRHLVRRRGQEARLRCSPMKGHSHVYWYRQLPEEGLKFMVYLQKENIIDESGMPKERFSAEFPKEGPSILRIQQVVRGDSAAYFCASSPGQGLYEQYFGPGTRLTVT.

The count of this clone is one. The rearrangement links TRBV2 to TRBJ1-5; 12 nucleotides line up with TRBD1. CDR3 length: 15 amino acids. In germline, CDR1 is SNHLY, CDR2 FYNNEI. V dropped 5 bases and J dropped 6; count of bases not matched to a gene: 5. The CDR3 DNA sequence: TGTGCCAGCAGTCCCGGGACAGGGGGCCCTCAGCCCCAGCATTTT. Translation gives CASSPGTGGPQPQHF.

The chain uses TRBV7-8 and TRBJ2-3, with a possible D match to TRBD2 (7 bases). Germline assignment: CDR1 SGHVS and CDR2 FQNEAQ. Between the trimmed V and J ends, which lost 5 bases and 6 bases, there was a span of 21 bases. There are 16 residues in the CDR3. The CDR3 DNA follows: TGTGCCAGCAGCCCAGAGGGGGGGGCGAATGGGGATACGCAGTATTTT. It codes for CASSPEGGANGDTQYF.

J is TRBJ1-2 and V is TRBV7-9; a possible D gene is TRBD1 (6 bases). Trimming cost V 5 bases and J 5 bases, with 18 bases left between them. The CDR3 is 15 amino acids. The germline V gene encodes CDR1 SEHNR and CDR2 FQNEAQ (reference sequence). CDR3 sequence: CASSPPTGTRYGYTF. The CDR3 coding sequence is TGTGCCAGCAGCCCGCCGACAGGAACTCGATATGGCTACACCTTC.

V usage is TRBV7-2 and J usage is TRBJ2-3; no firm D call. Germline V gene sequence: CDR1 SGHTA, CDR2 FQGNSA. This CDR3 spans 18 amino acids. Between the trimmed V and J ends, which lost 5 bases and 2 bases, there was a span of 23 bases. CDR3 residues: CASSPFSRSDANTDTQYF. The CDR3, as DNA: TGTGCCAGCAGCCCATTCTCCAGGTCCGACGCGAACACAGATACGCAGTATTTT.